The 19 T cell receptor beta chains below all came from one sample that was sequenced in a study of T cell responses to AZD1222 COVID-19 vaccine. Generated by immunoSEQ multiplex PCR, the TCRdb table keeps only in-frame clones and is missing some. The sample gives 150,000 to 200,000 clones, about 87% of which show up once; 2.5% to 3% is in the top ten. The input for sequencing was peripheral blood, taken on day 0 of MenACWY control vaccination. The receptors derive from an adult in good health.

The chain combines TRBV7-8 with TRBJ1-2; D is unclear. The CDR3 length is 14 residues. Trimming stripped 3 bases from V and 2 bases from J, with 10 bases between. Germline V CDR1 and CDR2: SGHVS, FQNEAQ. The CDR3 loop reads CASSFSGQNYGYTF. The DNA for the CDR3 is TGTGCCAGCAGCTTTTCTGGGCAGAACTATGGCTACACCTTC.

The chain links TRBV3-1 (or the pseudogene TRBV3-2) to TRBJ1-1; 7 bases are shared with TRBD1. CDR1 and CDR2 (germline): LGHDT, YNNKEL (reference sequence). The length of the CDR3 is 14 residues. V dropped 7 bases and J dropped 3; count of bases not matched to a gene: 8. The CDR3 DNA reads as TGTGCCAGCACCCTCGGACAGGAGCACACTGAAGCTTTCTTT. Its translation is CASTLGQEHTEAFF.

J is TRBJ1-6 and V is TRBV9, with D perhaps matching TRBD1 (5 bases). CDR1 SGDLS and CDR2 YYNGEE come from the germline V gene. The germline V and J ends were trimmed by 0 bases and 5 bases, with 12 bases remaining between them. This CDR3 is built from 16 residues. CDR3 nucleotides: TGTGCCAGCAGCGTAGGTATTGGGGGGGATAATTCACCCCTCCACTTT. This gives the protein CASSVGIGGDNSPLHF.

The chain links TRBV3-1 (or the pseudogene TRBV3-2) to TRBJ2-7; the match to TRBD2 covers 13 bases. Trimming took 3 bases from V and 4 from J; bases not matched to a gene: 9. This CDR3 contains 17 residues. In germline, CDR1 is LGHDT, CDR2 YNNKEL (reference sequence). CDR3: CASSQDLLAGGPYEQYF. The CDR3 DNA reads as TGTGCCAGCAGCCAGGACCTACTAGCGGGGGGGCCTTACGAGCAGTACTTC.

Concerning this clone: Other DNA variants within this sample encode the same CDR3. The V call is TRBV15, the J call TRBJ1-1, with no clear D. Germline lookup yields CDR1 LNHNV and CDR2 YYDKDF (reference sequence). This CDR3 spans 15 amino acids. The V end lost 0 bases, the J end lost 0 bases, and 8 bases lay between the germline ends. CDR3 in DNA: TGTGCCACCAGCAGAGATGCACTTTTGAACACTGAAGCTTTCTTT. Its translation: CATSRDALLNTEAFF.

This clone was detected only once. CDR3 amino acids: CASSPGTGVYEQYF. In DNA, the CDR3 is TGTGCCAGCAGCCCAGGGACAGGGGTCTACGAGCAGTACTTC. V is TRBV28 and J is TRBJ2-7; 10 bases are a match to TRBD1. The CDR3 contains 14 residues. CDR1 is MDHEN, CDR2 SYDVKM, per germline. Trimming cost V 6 bases and J 3 bases; bases outside gene matches: 5.

V is TRBV5-5 and J is TRBJ1-1; 9 bases are a match to TRBD1. Per germline, CDR1 SGHKS and CDR2 YYEKEE (reference sequence). J was trimmed by 2 bases and V by 5 bases; bases with no gene match: 13. This CDR3 region has 17 residues. As DNA, the CDR3 is TGTGCCAGCAGTCCCGGGACAGGGATTCAGCTCAACACTGAAGCTTTCTTT. Its protein is CASSPGTGIQLNTEAFF. Supplemented by reference TRBV5-5 and TRBJ1-1, the full variable domain reads DAGVTQSPTHLIKTRGQQVTLRCSPISGHKSVSWYQQVLGQGPQFIFQYYEKEERGRGNFPDRFSARQFPNYSSELNVNALLLGDSALYLCASSPGTGIQLNTEAFFGQGTRLTVV.

This chain connects TRBV27 to TRBJ2-3; 14 nucleotides line up with TRBD2. Trimming cost V 8 bases and J 3 bases; bases outside gene matches: 13. The CDR3 has 18 residues. Germline V gene lookup returns CDR1 MNHEY and CDR2 SMNVEV (reference sequence). CDR3 amino acids: CASGDRLWTSGGTDTQYF. The CDR3, as DNA: TGTGCCAGCGGGGACCGTTTATGGACTAGCGGGGGGACAGATACGCAGTATTTT.

This clone occurred once. This chain links TRBV7-6 with TRBJ2-6; the D is unclear. The CDR3 has 16 amino acids. V was cut by 1 base and J by 2 bases, with 9 bases left in between. CDR1 SGHVS and CDR2 FNYEAQ come from the germline V gene. The CDR3 nucleotides are TGTGCCAGCAGCTTAGAAACACCGCCTGGGGCCAACGTCCTGACTTTC. This codes for CASSLETPPGANVLTF.

The chain is built from TRBV3-1 (or the pseudogene TRBV3-2) and TRBJ1-2, with D hard to call. Germline values: CDR1 LGHDT, CDR2 YNNKEL (reference sequence). This CDR3 comprises 14 residues. With 1 base removed from V and 0 bases from J, the gap between germline ends came to 6 bases. The CDR3 is CASSQGQANYGYTF. Written as DNA, the CDR3 is TGTGCCAGCAGCCAAGGACAAGCTAACTATGGCTACACCTTC.

With regard to this clone: This sample includes further DNA sequences coding for the same CDR3. The chain combines TRBV28 with TRBJ2-7; TRBD2 matches at 9 bases. This CDR3 contains 12 residues. Germline V CDR1 and CDR2: MDHEN, SYDVKM. The V gene end was trimmed by 9 bases and the J gene end by 4 bases; junction bases not matched to a gene: 4. CDR3 loop: CASSGGPYEQYF. The CDR3 DNA reads as TGTGCCAGTAGCGGGGGACCTTACGAGCAGTACTTC.

J is TRBJ2-3 and V is TRBV6-2 or TRBV6-3; D uncertain. CDR3 length equals 14 residues. Trimming took 2 bases from V and 2 from J, leaving 8 bases between them. Germline V gene sequence: CDR1 MNHEY, CDR2 SVGEGT. The chain's CDR3 is CASSYAEATDTQYF. For the CDR3, the DNA is TGTGCCAGCAGTTACGCTGAAGCCACAGATACGCAGTATTTT.

The rearrangement uses TRBV29-1 and TRBJ2-1; 7 bases line up with TRBD2. V gave up 5 bases and J gave up 5 bases; unmatched junction bases: 3. Per germline, CDR1 SQVTM and CDR2 ANQGSEA. The CDR3 spans 12 residues. The CDR3 protein is CSVSGLNNEQFF. The CDR3 nucleotides are TGCAGCGTTTCGGGACTAAACAATGAGCAGTTCTTC.

This chain joins TRBV12-3 or TRBV12-4 and TRBJ1-1; D ambiguous. The V gene lost 3 bases and the J gene lost 3 bases, with 8 bases spanning the gap. The CDR3 sequence is 13 residues long. CDR3 DNA sequence: TGTGCCAGCAGTTTTTGGAGGGACACTGAAGCTTTCTTT. Its protein product is CASSFWRDTEAFF.

The chain joins TRBV28 to TRBJ2-3, with 11 bases lining up with TRBD2. Germline values: CDR1 MDHEN, CDR2 SYDVKM. The CDR3 is made up of 14 amino acids. The trim removed 6 bases at V and 5 bases at J, leaving 4 bases unmatched. The CDR3 coding sequence is TGTGCCAGCAGGACTAGCGGGGTCCGAGATACGCAGTATTTT. Amino acid sequence: CASRTSGVRDTQYF.

The rearrangement links TRBV27 to TRBJ1-5, with D tentatively TRBD1 (5 bases). CDR1 is MNHEY and CDR2 is SMNVEV in the germline V gene (reference sequence). The CDR3 has 14 residues. Trimming left V 2 bases short and J 4 bases short, with 9 bases between. The DNA for the CDR3 is TGTGCCAGCAGTTTAGGGGGTCCTAATCAGCCCCAGCATTTT. This gives the protein CASSLGGPNQPQHF.

The chain carries TRBV6-4 and TRBJ2-2, with 7 bases lining up with TRBD2. Germline CDR1 and CDR2: MRHNA and SNTAGT. The J segment lost 2 bases and the V segment lost 3 bases, leaving 3 bases of the junction unmatched. This CDR3 contains 15 residues. Here the CDR3 reads CASSERGDNTGELFF. The CDR3 bases are TGTGCCAGCAGTGAACGGGGGGACAACACCGGGGAGCTGTTTTTT.

The chain recombines TRBV7-9 with TRBJ2-1; TRBD1 agrees at 8 bases. The germline CDR1 and CDR2 sequences are SEHNR and FQNEAQ (reference sequence). The CDR3 extends over 15 amino acids. The junction had 4 bases not matched to a gene; V was cut back by 5 bases and J by 1 base. In DNA, the CDR3 is TGTGCCAGCAGCCGCGGGACAGGATCCTACAATGAGCAGTTCTTC. Translating it yields CASSRGTGSYNEQFF.

V is TRBV28 and J is TRBJ1-5, with unresolved D. The germline V gene encodes CDR1 MDHEN and CDR2 SYDVKM. The V and J ends lost 5 bases and 0 bases respectively, with 14 bases between them. The CDR3 contains 16 residues. In nucleotides, the CDR3 is TGTGCCAGCAGTCCCGGCGGGGTGGGTAGCAATCAGCCCCAGCATTTT. The encoded protein is CASSPGGVGSNQPQHF. Variable domain in full (rest from reference TRBV28 and TRBJ1-5): DVKVTQSSRYLVKRTGEKVFLECVQDMDHENMFWYRQDPGLGLRLIYFSYDVKMKEKGDIPEGYSVSREKKERFSLILESASTNQTSMYLCASSPGGVGSNQPQHFGDGTRLSIL.